This T cell receptor (beta chain) was recovered during a study of type 1 regulatory T cells. Study-level information: An in vitro protocol generated T-allo10, a Tr1-enriched, alloantigen-specific CD4 T cell product.

Using its own MiXCR run on the reads, TCRdb lists one record per CDR3 protein. The data show over 55,000 distinct CDR3 sequences, roughly 60% seen once. The J segment lost 0 bases and the V segment lost 6 bases, leaving 9 bases of the junction unmatched. Germline CDR1 is DFQATT and CDR2 is SNEGSKA (reference sequence). The CDR3 consists of 15 residues. Of note for this clonotype: The antigen remains undetermined.

Input material: cultured T cells, either the whole culture or a sorted T cell fraction (not recorded which). Subset reported: Tr1-enriched cell product generated in vitro against host alloantigens. J is TRBJ2-7 and V is TRBV20-1, with 9 bases fitting TRBD2. The source of this sequence is a human donor in good health. The CDR3 protein is CSALVGSGSSYEQYF. CDR3 bases: TGCAGTGCCCTAGTAGGTAGCGGGAGCTCCTACGAGCAGTACTTC.